Below, 2 T cell receptor beta chains from the same sample are listed, as sequenced in a study of cytomegalovirus exposure and HLA in healthy donors. The PCR used 60 Vbeta and 13 Jbeta primers. Repertoires were generated with immunoSEQ multiplex PCR, while TCRdb's copy carries only in-frame clones and drops some. The sample yields about 170,000 clones, 75% to 90% seen once. Specimen: PBMCs. These receptors all come from a man younger than 45 in good health and CMV-seropositive.

This clone was seen only a few times. The V gene is TRBV14, the J gene TRBJ2-5, with a weak D call TRBD2 (5 bases). CDR3 length: 15 amino acids. Germline V gives CDR1 SGHDN, CDR2 FVKESK. V was cut by 4 bases and J by 0 bases, with 12 bases left in between. Written as DNA, the CDR3 is TGTGCCAGCAGCCTACTGGAGGCTAACCAAGAGACCCAGTACTTC. It codes for CASSLLEANQETQYF. The full variable domain, completed using reference TRBV14 and TRBJ2-5, is EAGVTQFPSHSVIEKGQTVTLRCDPISGHDNLYWYRRVMGKEIKFLLHFVKESKQDESGMPNNRFLAERTGGTYSTLKVQPAELEDSGVYFCASSLLEANQETQYFGPGTRLLVL.

The chain links TRBV15 to TRBJ2-6; 8 nucleotides align to TRBD1. Trimming removed 5 bases from V and 9 bases from J; junction bases left unmatched: 12. Germline CDR1 is LNHNV and CDR2 is YYDKDF (reference sequence). The CDR3 has 16 amino acids. CDR3 residues: CATSFSAGTGRNVLTF. The CDR3 DNA is TGTGCCACCAGCTTTTCAGCCGGGACAGGTCGCAACGTCCTGACTTTC.